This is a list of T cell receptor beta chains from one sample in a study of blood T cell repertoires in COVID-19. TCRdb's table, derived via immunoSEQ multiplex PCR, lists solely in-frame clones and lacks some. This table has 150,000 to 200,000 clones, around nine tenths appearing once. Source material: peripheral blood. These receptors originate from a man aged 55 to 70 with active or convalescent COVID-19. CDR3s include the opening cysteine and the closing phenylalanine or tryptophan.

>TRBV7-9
CASSSPGAGNEKLFF
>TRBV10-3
CAISPGGTSGTYEQYF
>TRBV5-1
CASSLAQPSGQFF
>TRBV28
CASSTTGQGYEKLFF
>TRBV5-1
CASSTDAQGGNSPLHF
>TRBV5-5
CASSVDTAPNYGYTF
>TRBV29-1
CSVDGVGGEGYTF
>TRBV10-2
CASSRGGDGNSPLHF
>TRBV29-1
CSVVGTGTDQPQHF
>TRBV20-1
CSASLAGGDKNIQYF
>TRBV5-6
CASSLVGPGEQYF
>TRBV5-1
CASSLGAGNTEAFF
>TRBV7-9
CASSRQGLAYEQYF
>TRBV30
CAWTSGGNNEQFF
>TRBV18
CASSPGLAGGPNEQFF
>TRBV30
CAWSVTANTEAFF
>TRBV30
CAWSPGQGIFGTNEKLFF
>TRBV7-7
CASSITQGAAGELFF
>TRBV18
CASSPRQGRDSPLHF
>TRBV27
CASSPRGGVSVNEQFF
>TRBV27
CASSQRGFYGYTF
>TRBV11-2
CASSLGGTGAFEQYF